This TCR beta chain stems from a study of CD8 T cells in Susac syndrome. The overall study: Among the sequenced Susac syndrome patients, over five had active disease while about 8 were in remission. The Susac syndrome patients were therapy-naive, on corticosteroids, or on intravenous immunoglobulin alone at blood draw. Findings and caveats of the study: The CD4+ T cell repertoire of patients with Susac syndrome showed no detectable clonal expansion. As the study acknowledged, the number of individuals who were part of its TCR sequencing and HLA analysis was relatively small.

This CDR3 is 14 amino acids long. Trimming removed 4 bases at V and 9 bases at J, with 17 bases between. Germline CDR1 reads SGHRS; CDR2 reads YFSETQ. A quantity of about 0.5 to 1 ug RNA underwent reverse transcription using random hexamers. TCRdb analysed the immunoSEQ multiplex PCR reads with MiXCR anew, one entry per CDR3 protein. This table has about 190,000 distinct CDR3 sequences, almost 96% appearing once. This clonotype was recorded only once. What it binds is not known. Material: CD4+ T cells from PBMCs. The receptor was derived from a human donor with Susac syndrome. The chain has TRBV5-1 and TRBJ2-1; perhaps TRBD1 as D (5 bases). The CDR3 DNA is TGCGCCAGCAGCCCGCCTGGCCCTAGGGGTGAGCAGTTCTTC. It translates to CASSPPGPRGEQFF.